This record concerns one T cell receptor beta chain sequence. The antigen remains undetermined. The assay was immunoSEQ multiplex PCR, and TCRdb's table has in-frame clones only and misses some. The table records 110,000 to 150,000 clones, roughly nine tenths of them present only once. The V end lost 4 bases, the J end lost 5 bases, and 16 bases lay between the germline ends. The CDR3 has 14 amino acids. The germline V gene encodes CDR1 SGDLS and CDR2 YYNGEE. This sample was taken from a study of T cell responses to AZD1222 COVID-19 vaccine. Study conclusions and caveats: Dominant at 160-218 and 743-854, vaccine-associated CD4 TCRs also spanned spike. Increased Spike-specific TCR breadth and depth were observed after two AZD1222 doses.

The source was peripheral blood, collected on day 0 of AZD1222 vaccination. The chain is built from TRBV9 and TRBJ2-7, with D hard to call. The receptor's source is an adult in good health. DNA of the CDR3: TGTGCCAGCAGCTCCCGGGCCCTGGACCACGAGCAGTACTTC. Translated: CASSSRALDHEQYF.